These 20 T cell receptor beta chains were all obtained from the same sample, sequenced in a study of human T cells and chemical hapten exposure. MiXCR, run by TCRdb on the RACE reads, gives a single entry per CDR3 protein. The sample includes a few hundred thousand distinct CDR3 sequences, just under 6.5% seen only once; the top ten take under 7%. The time point: patch test 2, 6 weeks after DPC sensitization. Treatment reported: therapeutic diphenylcyclopropenone sensitization with weekly scalp DPC. Sequencing was performed on whole blood, taken in connection with sensitization to the hapten diphenylcyclopropenone (DPC). These receptors were collected from a woman aged 18-29 years with alopecia areata. Some clones in this sample may be carry-over from other donors' samples.

This clonotype was counted ten times or more. This chain connects TRBV3-1 to TRBJ1-2; the match to TRBD1 covers 7 bases. After removal of 1 base from V and 5 bases from J, the junction contained 10 bases not matched to a gene. Germline CDR1 and CDR2: LGHDT and YNNKEL (reference sequence). The CDR3 contains 16 residues. This CDR3 is CASSQGWTGKMYGYTF. CDR3 sequence (DNA): TGTGCCAGCAGCCAAGGTTGGACAGGAAAAATGTATGGCTACACCTTC.

This chain uses TRBV27 with TRBJ1-2, with D unresolved. The V gene's germline CDR1 is MNHEY and CDR2 SMNVEV (reference sequence). Trimming stripped 6 bases from V and 6 bases from J, with 14 bases between. The CDR3 is 13 residues long. CDR3 loop: CASRNQEHDGYTF. The CDR3 DNA sequence: TGTGCCAGCAGAAACCAGGAACACGATGGCTACACCTTC.

This clonotype was observed at least ten times. The V and J genes are TRBV11-2 and TRBJ1-4; 7 positions match TRBD1. CDR3 size: 15 residues. V gave up 8 bases and J gave up 0 bases; unmatched junction bases: 6. The germline V gene encodes CDR1 SGHAT and CDR2 FQNNGV. In nucleotides, the CDR3 is TGTGCCAGCTCGATGGACAGGACAACTAATGAAAAACTGTTTTTT. Translating it yields CASSMDRTTNEKLFF. Drawing the rest from reference TRBV11-2 and TRBJ1-4, the complete variable domain is EAGVAQSPRYKIIEKRQSVAFWCNPISGHATLYWYQQILGQGPKLLIQFQNNGVVDDSQLPKDRFSAERLKGVDSTLKIQPAKLEDSAVYLCASSMDRTTNEKLFFGSGTQLSVL.

The table lists this clonotype with many counts. The rearrangement joins TRBV11-2 to TRBJ1-3; possible D gene TRBD1, 5 bases. The V and J ends lost 0 bases and 0 bases respectively, with 12 bases between them. The germline V gene has CDR1 SGHAT and CDR2 FQNNGV. This CDR3 has 17 residues. This CDR3 is CASSLDSGTPSGNTIYF. CDR3 in DNA: TGTGCCAGCAGCTTAGACTCTGGGACTCCCTCTGGAAACACCATATATTTT.

There are many counts of this clonotype. The rearrangement joins TRBV4-2 to TRBJ1-5; no reliable D call. Per germline, CDR1 LGHNA and CDR2 YNFKEQ. This CDR3 comprises 15 residues. V gave up 7 bases and J gave up 3 bases, with 16 bases separating them. The CDR3 DNA sequence: TGTGCCAGCACCCAGTCCGGACGGAACAATCAGCCCCAGCATTTT. It specifies CASTQSGRNNQPQHF.

This clonotype was seen more than once but under ten times. This rearrangement joins TRBV7-2 to TRBJ2-7; tentative D call: TRBD2 (5 bases). V lost 5 bases and J lost 3, with 11 bases in between. The germline V gene has CDR1 SGHTA and CDR2 FQGNSA. This CDR3 contains 13 residues. The CDR3 coding sequence is TGTGCCAGCAGCACGGGGATGATCTACGAGCAGTACTTC. The encoded protein is CASSTGMIYEQYF.

V and J are TRBV9 and TRBJ2-1; no reliable D call. The CDR3 is 13 residues long. Germline-derived CDR1 and CDR2 are SGDLS and YYNGEE. The V and J ends lost 0 bases and 3 bases respectively, with 4 bases between them. The CDR3 nucleotides read TGTGCCAGCAGCGTAGGGTTCTACAATGAGCAGTTCTTC. It yields the protein CASSVGFYNEQFF.

This clonotype was found many times. This rearrangement joins TRBV2 to TRBJ1-2; 10 bases match TRBD1. The CDR3 loop spans 16 amino acids. V gave up 6 bases and J gave up 4 bases; unmatched junction bases: 11. Germline loops: CDR1 SNHLY, CDR2 FYNNEI. CDR3: CASSPGPDRGGYGYTF. The DNA for the CDR3 is TGTGCCAGCAGCCCAGGGCCGGACAGGGGGGGCTATGGCTACACCTTC.

This clonotype has ten or more counts. The chain employs TRBV20-1 and TRBJ1-1; weak D call: TRBD1 (6 bases). CDR3 length: 13 amino acids. Trimming pared 5 bases from V and 0 bases from J, leaving 10 bases between. Germline CDR1 is DFQATT and CDR2 is SNEGSKA (reference sequence). The CDR3 spells CSADGQMNTEAFF. CDR3 DNA sequence: TGCAGTGCTGATGGACAGATGAACACTGAAGCTTTCTTT.

V gene TRBV12-5 combines with J gene TRBJ1-5; TRBD1 is a possible D gene (5 bases). Germline V CDR1 and CDR2: LGHNT, FRNRAP. This CDR3 spans 14 amino acids. The V gene lost 7 bases and the J gene lost 6 bases, with 16 bases spanning the gap. The CDR3 DNA sequence: TGTGCTAGTGCCCGCGAGGGGCAGGTTCAGCCCCAGCATTTT. Translated, it gives CASAREGQVQPQHF. The full variable domain, with the rest looked up from reference TRBV12-5 and TRBJ1-5, is DARVTQTPRHKVTEMGQEVTMRCQPILGHNTVFWYRQTMMQGLELLAYFRNRAPLDDSGMPKDRFSAEMPDATLATLKIQPSEPRDSAVYFCASAREGQVQPQHFGDGTRLSIL.

At least ten counts were recorded for this clonotype. CDR3: CASRLDSYGYTF. CDR3 bases: TGTGCCAGCAGACTCGACAGCTATGGCTACACCTTC. The rearrangement joins TRBV6-5 to TRBJ1-2; a weak D match, TRBD1 (5 bases). Germline CDR1 and CDR2: MNHEY and SVGAGI. The germline V and J ends were trimmed by 6 bases and 4 bases, with 9 bases remaining between them. The CDR3 has 12 amino acids.

This clonotype was counted only a few times. This rearrangement joins TRBV27 to TRBJ2-3; D is tentatively TRBD1 or TRBD2 (6 bases each). Germline V gene sequence: CDR1 MNHEY, CDR2 SMNVEV (reference sequence). The CDR3 consists of 15 residues. The V end lost 5 bases, the J end lost 5 bases, and 17 bases lay between the germline ends. The CDR3 protein is CASSPRGAYRDTQYF. DNA for the CDR3: TGTGCCAGCAGTCCGAGGGGGGCCTATAGAGATACGCAGTATTTT.

V and J are TRBV6-2 or TRBV6-3 and TRBJ1-5; 11 positions match TRBD1. The CDR3 spans 15 residues. The trim removed 6 bases at V and 2 bases at J, leaving 3 bases unmatched. Germline V gives CDR1 MNHEY, CDR2 SVGEGT. The CDR3 region is CASRDRGRGNQPQHF. In DNA, the CDR3 is TGTGCCAGCAGGGACAGGGGGCGCGGCAATCAGCCCCAGCATTTT.

This CDR3 reads CASSFEPGQTDTQYF. The DNA of the CDR3 is TGTGCCAGCAGCTTCGAACCGGGACAGACAGATACGCAGTATTTT. The rearrangement joins TRBV5-5 to TRBJ2-3; 7 bases match TRBD1. The germline V gene has CDR1 SGHKS and CDR2 YYEKEE (reference sequence). V was clipped by 2 bases and J by 3 bases; unmatched bases: 6. The CDR3 contains 15 residues.

This clonotype was recorded a few times. CDR3 bases: TGTGCCAGCAGTTTCATTGGACAGGGAGAGGATGAGCAGTTCTTC. Translated: CASSFIGQGEDEQFF. The V and J genes are TRBV28 and TRBJ2-1, with 8 bases lining up with TRBD1. The CDR3 spans 15 residues. The V segment lost 3 bases and the J segment 8 bases; nucleotides outside the gene matches: 9. Germline-derived CDR1 and CDR2 are MDHEN and SYDVKM.

This clonotype occurred many times. This chain's CDR3 is CASSQDLRTNQPQHF. The DNA of the CDR3 is TGCGCCAGCAGCCAAGATTTAAGAACCAATCAGCCCCAGCATTTT. The J gene is TRBJ1-5, the V gene TRBV4-3; D not resolved. CDR3 size: 15 residues. V lost 0 bases to trimming and J lost 3 bases, with 9 bases between them. The V gene's germline CDR1 is LGHNA and CDR2 YSLEER.

This clonotype was counted at least ten times. The rearrangement uses TRBV5-1 and TRBJ2-3; tentatively, D is TRBD2 (7 bases). V shed 5 bases and J shed 2 bases, with 15 bases lying between them. This CDR3 has 15 amino acids. Germline V lookup: CDR1 SGHRS, CDR2 YFSETQ. The CDR3 loop reads CASSKEGGTTDTQYF. Here the CDR3 DNA reads TGCGCCAGCAGTAAAGAGGGGGGGACCACAGATACGCAGTATTTT.

This clonotype was counted many times. V is TRBV7-2 and J is TRBJ1-6, with TRBD1 matching 7 bases. With 5 bases clipped from V and 3 bases from J, the junction kept 7 bases outside the gene matches. From germline, CDR1 is SGHTA and CDR2 FQGNSA. The CDR3 is made up of 16 amino acids. The CDR3 nucleotides are TGTGCCAGCAGCCCTCGACGGGACAGCTATAATTCACCCCTCCACTTT. Translation: CASSPRRDSYNSPLHF. Supplemented by reference TRBV7-2 and TRBJ1-6, the full variable domain reads GAGVSQSPSNKVTEKGKDVELRCDPISGHTALYWYRQSLGQGLEFLIYFQGNSAPDKSGLPSDRFSAERTGGSVSTLTIQRTQQEDSAVYLCASSPRRDSYNSPLHFGNGTRLTVT.

This clonotype was picked up many times. Sequence at one end of the junction differs from germline and may be a read error. The gene calls are TRBV29-1 and TRBJ2-7; possibly TRBD1 for D (6 bases). Germline V lookup: CDR1 SQVTM, CDR2 ANQGSEA. The CDR3 sequence is 15 residues long. The CDR3 DNA follows: TGCAGCGTAGAAGATCCGACAGGACAGAGCTACGAGCAGTACTTC. Protein product: CSVEDPTGQSYEQYF.

This clonotype was counted ten times or more. The chain joins TRBV6-5 to TRBJ1-2; D is ambiguous. Germline V lookup: CDR1 MNHEY, CDR2 SVGAGI. V lost 6 bases and J lost 2, with 13 bases in between. The CDR3 is made up of 14 amino acids. The CDR3 nucleotides read TGTGCCAGCAGGAAAAACTCGGGGAACTATGGCTACACCTTC. This codes for CASRKNSGNYGYTF.